This T cell receptor beta chain was profiled in a study of blood T cells in healthy people across ages. Study-level points and caveats: Diversity of TCR beta per million T cells declined in a roughly linear way with age. Estimated diversity, derived from one million T cells, was regarded as an underestimate. Long-lived and aged donors differed, with more naive CD4+ cells and higher diversity in the long-lived.

Peripheral blood, roughly 9.3 milliliters per donor, was collected. The CDR3 covers 13 residues. Trimming removed 2 bases at V and 5 bases at J, with 8 bases between. CDR1 is SGHDT and CDR2 is YYEEEE in the germline V gene. This clonotype was counted a few times. Its specificity is unknown. For the second PCR, which ran for roughly 6 to 12 cycles, a sample-barcoded 5' primer and a J-beta primer mix were used. MiXCR was run by TCRdb on the 5' RACE reads, yielding one entry per CDR3 protein. The sample includes 1.8 million or so distinct CDR3 sequences, approximately 40% of them seen just once. Sequences were obtained from blood. The chain is built from TRBV5-6 and TRBJ2-4; D ambiguous. This clonotype originated in a human donor in good health. Here the CDR3 DNA reads TGTGCCAGCAGCTTTTTTTGGGAAAACATTCAGTACTTC. It encodes CASSFFWENIQYF.